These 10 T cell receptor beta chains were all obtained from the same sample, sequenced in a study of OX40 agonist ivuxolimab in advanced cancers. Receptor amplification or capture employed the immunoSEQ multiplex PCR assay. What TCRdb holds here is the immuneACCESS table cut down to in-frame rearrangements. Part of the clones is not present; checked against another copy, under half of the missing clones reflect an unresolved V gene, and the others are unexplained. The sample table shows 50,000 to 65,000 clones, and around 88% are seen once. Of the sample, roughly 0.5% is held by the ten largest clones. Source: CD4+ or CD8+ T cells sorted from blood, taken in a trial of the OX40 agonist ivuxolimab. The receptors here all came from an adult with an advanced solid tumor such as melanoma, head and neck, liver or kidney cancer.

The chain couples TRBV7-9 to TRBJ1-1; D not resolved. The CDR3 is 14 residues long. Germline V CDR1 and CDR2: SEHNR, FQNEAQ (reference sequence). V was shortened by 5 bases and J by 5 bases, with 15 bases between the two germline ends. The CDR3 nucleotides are TGTGCCAGCAGCCCCACGGGCGGACGGACTGAAGCTTTCTTT. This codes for CASSPTGGRTEAFF.

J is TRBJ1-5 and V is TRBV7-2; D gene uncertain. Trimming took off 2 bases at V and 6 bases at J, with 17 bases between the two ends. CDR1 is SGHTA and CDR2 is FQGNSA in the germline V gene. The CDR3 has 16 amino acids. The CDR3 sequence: CASSLTPFLPGQPQHF. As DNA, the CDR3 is TGTGCCAGCAGCTTAACCCCCTTCCTCCCCGGTCAGCCCCAGCATTTT.

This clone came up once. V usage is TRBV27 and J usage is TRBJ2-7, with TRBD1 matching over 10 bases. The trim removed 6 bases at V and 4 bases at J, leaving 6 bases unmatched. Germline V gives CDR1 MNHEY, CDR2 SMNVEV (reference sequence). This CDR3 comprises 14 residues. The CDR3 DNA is TGTGCCAGCAGGGGGACAGGGGTGTTATACGAGCAGTACTTC. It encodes CASRGTGVLYEQYF.

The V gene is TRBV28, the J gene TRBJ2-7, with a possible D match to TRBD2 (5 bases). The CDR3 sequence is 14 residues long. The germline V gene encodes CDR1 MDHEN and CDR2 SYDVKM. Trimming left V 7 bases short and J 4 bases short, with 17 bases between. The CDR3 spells CASTGLEVRYEQYF. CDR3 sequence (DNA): TGTGCCAGCACAGGATTGGAGGTTCGGTACGAGCAGTACTTC.

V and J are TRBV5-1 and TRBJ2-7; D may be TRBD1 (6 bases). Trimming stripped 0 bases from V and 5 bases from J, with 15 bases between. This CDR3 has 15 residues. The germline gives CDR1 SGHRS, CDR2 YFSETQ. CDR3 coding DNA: TGCGCCAGCAGCTTGGAGCAGGGGATGATCGACGAGCAGTACTTC. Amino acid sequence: CASSLEQGMIDEQYF.

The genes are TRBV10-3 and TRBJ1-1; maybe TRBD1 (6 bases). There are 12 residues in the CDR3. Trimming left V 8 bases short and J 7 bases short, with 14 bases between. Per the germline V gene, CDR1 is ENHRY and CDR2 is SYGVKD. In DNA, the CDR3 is TGTGCCATCGGGGGCAGAGGGTATGAAGCTTTCTTT. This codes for CAIGGRGYEAFF.

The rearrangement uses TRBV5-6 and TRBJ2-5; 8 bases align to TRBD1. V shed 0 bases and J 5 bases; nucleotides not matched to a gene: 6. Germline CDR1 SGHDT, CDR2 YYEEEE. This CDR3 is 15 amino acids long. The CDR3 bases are TGTGCCAGCAGCTTGGTGGGCAGGGGGCTTGAGACCCAGTACTTC. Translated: CASSLVGRGLETQYF.

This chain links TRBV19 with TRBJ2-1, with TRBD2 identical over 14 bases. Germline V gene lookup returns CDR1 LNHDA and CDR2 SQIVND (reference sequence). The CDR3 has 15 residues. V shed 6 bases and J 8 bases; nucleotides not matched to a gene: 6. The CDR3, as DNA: TGTGCCAGTAGCCAGACTAGCGGGAGGGGGCATGAGCAGTTCTTC. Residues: CASSQTSGRGHEQFF.

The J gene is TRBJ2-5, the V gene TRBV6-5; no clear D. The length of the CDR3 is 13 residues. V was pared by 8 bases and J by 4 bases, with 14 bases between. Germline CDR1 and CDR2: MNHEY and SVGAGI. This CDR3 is CASQRNVGETQYF. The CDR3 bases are TGTGCCAGCCAACGCAACGTTGGAGAGACCCAGTACTTC.

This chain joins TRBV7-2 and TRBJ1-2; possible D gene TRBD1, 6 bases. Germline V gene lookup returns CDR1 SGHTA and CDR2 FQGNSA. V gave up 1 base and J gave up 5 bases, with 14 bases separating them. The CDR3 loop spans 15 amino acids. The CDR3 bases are TGTGCCAGCAGCTTAGTGGCACAGGGCGGATATGGCTACACCTTC. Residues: CASSLVAQGGYGYTF.